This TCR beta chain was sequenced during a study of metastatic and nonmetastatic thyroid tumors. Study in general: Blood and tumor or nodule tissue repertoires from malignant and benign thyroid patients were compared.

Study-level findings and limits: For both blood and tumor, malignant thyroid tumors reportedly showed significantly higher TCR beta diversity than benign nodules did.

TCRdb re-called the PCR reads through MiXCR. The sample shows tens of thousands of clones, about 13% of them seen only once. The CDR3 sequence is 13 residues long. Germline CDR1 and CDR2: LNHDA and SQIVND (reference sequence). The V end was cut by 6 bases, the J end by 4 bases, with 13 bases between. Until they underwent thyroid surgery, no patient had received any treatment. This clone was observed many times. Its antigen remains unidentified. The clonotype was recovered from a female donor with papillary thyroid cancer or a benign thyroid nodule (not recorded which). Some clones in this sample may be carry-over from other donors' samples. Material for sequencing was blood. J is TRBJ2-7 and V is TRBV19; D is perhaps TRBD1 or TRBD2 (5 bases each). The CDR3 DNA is TGTGCCAGTAGCGCCCAGAGGGGATACGAGCAGTACTTC. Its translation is CASSAQRGYEQYF. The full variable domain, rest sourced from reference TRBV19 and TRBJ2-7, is DGGITQSPKYLFRKEGQNVTLSCEQNLNHDAMYWYRQDPGQGLRLIYYSQIVNDFQKGDIAEGYSVSREKKESFPLTVTSAQKNPTAFYLCASSAQRGYEQYFGPGTRLTVT.